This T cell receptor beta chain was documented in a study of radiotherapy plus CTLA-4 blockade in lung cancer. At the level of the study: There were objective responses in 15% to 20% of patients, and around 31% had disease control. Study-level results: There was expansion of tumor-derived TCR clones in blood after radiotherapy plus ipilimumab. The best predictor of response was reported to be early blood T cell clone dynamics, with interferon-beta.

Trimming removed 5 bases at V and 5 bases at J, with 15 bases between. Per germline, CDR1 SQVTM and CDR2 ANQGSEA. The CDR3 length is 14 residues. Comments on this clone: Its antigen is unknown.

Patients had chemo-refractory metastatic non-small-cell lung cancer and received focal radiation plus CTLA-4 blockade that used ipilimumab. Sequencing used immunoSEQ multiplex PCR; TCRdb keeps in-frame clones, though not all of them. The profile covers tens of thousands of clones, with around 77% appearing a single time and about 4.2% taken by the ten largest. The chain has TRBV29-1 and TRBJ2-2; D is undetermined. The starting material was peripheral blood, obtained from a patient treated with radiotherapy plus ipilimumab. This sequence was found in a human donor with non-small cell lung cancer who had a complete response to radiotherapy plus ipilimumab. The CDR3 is CSVQPPTATGELFF. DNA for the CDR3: TGCAGCGTTCAACCCCCCACAGCAACCGGGGAGCTGTTTTTT.